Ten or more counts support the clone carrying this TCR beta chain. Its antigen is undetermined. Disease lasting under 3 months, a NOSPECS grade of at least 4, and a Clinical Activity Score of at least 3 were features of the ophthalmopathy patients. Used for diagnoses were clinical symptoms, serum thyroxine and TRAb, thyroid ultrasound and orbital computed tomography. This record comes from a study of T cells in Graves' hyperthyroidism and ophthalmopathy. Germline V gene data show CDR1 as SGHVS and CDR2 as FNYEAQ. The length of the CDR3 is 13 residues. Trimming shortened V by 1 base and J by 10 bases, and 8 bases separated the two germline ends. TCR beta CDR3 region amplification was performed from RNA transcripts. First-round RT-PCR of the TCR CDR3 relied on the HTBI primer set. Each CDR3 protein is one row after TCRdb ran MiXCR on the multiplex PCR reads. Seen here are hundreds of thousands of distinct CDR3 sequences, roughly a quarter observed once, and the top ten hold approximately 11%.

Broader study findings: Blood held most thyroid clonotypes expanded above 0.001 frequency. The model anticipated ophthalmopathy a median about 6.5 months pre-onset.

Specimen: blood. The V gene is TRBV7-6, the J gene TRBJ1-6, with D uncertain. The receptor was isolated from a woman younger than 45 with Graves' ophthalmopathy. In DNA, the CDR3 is TGTGCCAGCAGCTTAGGCCATCGGTCACCCCTCCACTTT. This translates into CASSLGHRSPLHF.